These T cell receptor beta chains were read from a single sample in a study of T-cell reconstitution after alpha-beta-depleted transplantation in children. TCRdb recomputed calls from the PCR reads with MiXCR, one row per CDR3 protein. The repertoire holds 500,000 to 650,000 distinct CDR3 sequences, with 10% to 15% as singletons. The sample consisted of PBMCs, mostly from graft donor cells, taken 360 days after TCRalphabeta/CD19-depleted stem cell transplant. Source of these receptors: a male patient aged 10 to 17 who had a stem cell transplant for acute myeloid leukemia, so the T cells may come from the graft donor. The CDR3 runs from the conserved cysteine through the conserved F or W. The D gene is left open where the match is weak. The size of a clone is reported for some rows only, either as once, few or many, or as a class for expanded clones.

J	length	D	size	V	DNA	CDR3
TRBJ2-7	15	-	-	TRBV28	TGTGCCAGCAGTACGACAGGCCTACTTTCCTACGAGCAGTACTTC	CASSTTGLLSYEQYF
TRBJ2-7	15	-	few	TRBV5-1	TGCGCCAGCAGCTTGGACGGCTCCATCTCCTACGAGCAGTACTTC	CASSLDGSISYEQYF
TRBJ2-2	14	-	many	TRBV5-1	TGCGCCAGCAGCTTAAGGACTACCACCGGGGAGCTGTTTTTT	CASSLRTTTGELFF
TRBJ2-5	13	-	-	TRBV6-2/TRBV6-3	TGTGCCAGCAGTTTCTGGCGGGAAGAGACCCAGTACTTC	CASSFWREETQYF
TRBJ2-4	17	-	-	TRBV28	TGTGCCAGCAGTTTTAGCCCCCAAGGGGGGAGCAAAAACATTCAGTACTTC	CASSFSPQGGSKNIQYF
TRBJ2-1	14	-	few	TRBV29-1	TGCAGCGTTGAAGCGCCCGGGACCTTAAATGAGCAGTTCTTC	CSVEAPGTLNEQFF
TRBJ2-1	16	-	few	TRBV18	TGTGCCAGCTCACCGGGACTGATAGTTTCCTACAATGAGCAGTTCTTC	CASSPGLIVSYNEQFF
TRBJ2-3	16	TRBD2	-	TRBV7-2	TGTGCCAGCAGCCATTTTCTAGCGGGAGGGCCAGATACGCAGTATTTT	CASSHFLAGGPDTQYF
TRBJ1-5	15	-	-	TRBV15	TGTGCCACCAGCAGAGTCCCGGCCCCCACTCAGCCCCAGCATTTT	CATSRVPAPTQPQHF
TRBJ2-3	16	TRBD2	many	TRBV29-1	TGCAGCGCCGGGGGGACTAGCGGGAGCCTAACAGATACGCAGTATTTT	CSAGGTSGSLTDTQYF
TRBJ1-1	13	TRBD1	few	TRBV28	TGTGCCAGCAATACAGGGGCGGGCACTGAAGCTTTCTTT	CASNTGAGTEAFF
TRBJ2-7	19	TRBD1	-	TRBV11-2	TGTGCCAGCAGCAAGACAGGGGTGGCTAGCGCACCTTGGGCCTACGAGCAGTACTTC	CASSKTGVASAPWAYEQYF
TRBJ2-1	13	-	few	TRBV13	TGTGCCAGCAGCCCGAGAAGAGAAACGGAGCAGTTCTTC	CASSPRRETEQFF
TRBJ2-1	17	TRBD2	many	TRBV5-1	TGCGCCAGCAGCCGACAGATTCTAGCGGGATCCTACAATGAGCAGTTCTTC	CASSRQILAGSYNEQFF
TRBJ2-5	15	TRBD2	many	TRBV9	TGTGCCAGCAGGCCCGGGACTAGCGGAGGGGAGACCCAGTACTTC	CASRPGTSGGETQYF
TRBJ1-5	18	-	few	TRBV28	TGTGCCAGCAGTTTAACAGGTCCCCTTGTACGGAGCAATCAGCCCCAGCATTTT	CASSLTGPLVRSNQPQHF
TRBJ1-5	15	-	-	TRBV3-1	TGTGCCAGCAGCCAAGGACGGATTAGCAATCAGCCCCAGCATTTT	CASSQGRISNQPQHF
TRBJ2-7	15	TRBD1	few	TRBV7-2	TGTGCCAGCAGCACAACTGGGACAGGGAATTACGAGCAGTACTTC	CASSTTGTGNYEQYF
TRBJ2-1	12	TRBD2	-	TRBV9	TGTGCCAGCAGCGGACTAGCGAGTGAGCAGTTCTTC	CASSGLASEQFF
TRBJ2-2	16	-	-	TRBV11-3	TGTGCCAGCAGCCGTGGGTTGGGCCGAAACACCGGGGAGCTGTTTTTT	CASSRGLGRNTGELFF
TRBJ2-7	15	-	-	TRBV28	TGTGCCAGCAGTTTAGGTAGCGTTTGGGACTACGAGCAGTACTTC	CASSLGSVWDYEQYF
TRBJ2-5	17	TRBD2	many	TRBV4-2	TGTGCCAGCAGCCAAGACTCTAGCGGGAGTTGGTTGGAGACCCAGTACTTC	CASSQDSSGSWLETQYF
TRBJ2-7	16	TRBD1	many	TRBV7-2	TGTGCCAGCAGCTGGACCAAAGGACAGGGTTCCTACGAGCAGTACTTC	CASSWTKGQGSYEQYF
TRBJ2-4	13	-	few	TRBV29-1	TGCAGCGTGGGTTACCTAGCCAAAAACATTCAGTACTTC	CSVGYLAKNIQYF
TRBJ2-1	13	-	few	TRBV6-2/TRBV6-3	TGTGCCACCTCATACGAGAGGGACAATGAGCAGTTCTTC	CATSYERDNEQFF
TRBJ2-7	14	-	-	TRBV7-2	TGTGCCAGCAGCTTAGCGGGCAGGCTCTACGAGCAGTACTTC	CASSLAGRLYEQYF
TRBJ2-1	11	-	many	TRBV4-1	TGCGCTTGCGTCGGGAGAAATGAGCAGTTCTTC	CACVGRNEQFF
TRBJ2-1	19	TRBD2	-	TRBV28	TGTGCCAGCAGAAGAGCGGGACTAGCGAAATATTACTCCTACAATGAGCAGTTCTTC	CASRRAGLAKYYSYNEQFF
TRBJ2-1	17	TRBD2	few	TRBV30	TGTGCCTGGAGTGTAATGGGACTAGCGGGAGGTGGCGATGAGCAGTTCTTC	CAWSVMGLAGGGDEQFF
TRBJ2-3	15	-	many	TRBV27	TGTGCCAGCAGACTCGGGGCTCTCTTCACAGATACGCAGTATTTT	CASRLGALFTDTQYF
TRBJ2-2	19	-	-	TRBV7-3	TGTGCCAGCAGCTTAAGGGCTTCCGGTTTGTCGCTGAACACCCGGGAGCTGTTTTTT	CASSLRASGLSLNTRELFF
TRBJ2-1	15	-	many	TRBV9	TGTGCCAGCAGCGTAGCTACGGCGACTAGGGGAGAGCAGTTCTTC	CASSVATATRGEQFF
TRBJ2-7	14	-	-	TRBV20-1	TGCAGTGCTAGAGGAGGGTCCGACTCCTACGAGCAGTACTTC	CSARGGSDSYEQYF
TRBJ1-2	14	TRBD1	many	TRBV6-2/TRBV6-3	TGTGCCAGCAGGAGGGACAGGGGGGCCTATGGCTACACCTTC	CASRRDRGAYGYTF
TRBJ2-7	20	-	-	TRBV14	TGTGCCAGCAGCCATTCCGAAGGGCGACCGGGGGTTTGGCCCTCCTACGAGCAGTACTTC	CASSHSEGRPGVWPSYEQYF
TRBJ1-2	13	-	-	TRBV7-2	TGTGCCAGCAGCCCCCCCTTTAACTATGGCTACACCTTC	CASSPPFNYGYTF
TRBJ2-7	16	-	-	TRBV7-8	TGTGCCAGCAGCCGTAACGGAGGACCCTGGGGAGACGAGCAGTACTTC	CASSRNGGPWGDEQYF